This entry is about one T cell receptor beta chain. A read error may account for a junction end that differs from germline. This specimen belongs to a study of CD8+CD57+ T cells in acquired aplastic anemia. Profiling of TCR beta VDJ combinations and CDR3 sequences used genomic DNA as template. TCRdb redid the calling of the reads with MiXCR, one entry per CDR3 protein. The table lists about 48,000 distinct CDR3 sequences, around two thirds of them singletons. CDR1 is SQVTM and CDR2 is ANQGSEA in the germline V gene. This CDR3 contains 13 residues. The chain recombines TRBV29-1 with TRBJ2-3, with 8 bases matching TRBD2. Sequenced material: sorted CD4+, CD8+, or CD8+CD57+ T cells (not recorded which) from PBMCs. This sequence was found in a human donor in good health, serving as a control. The CDR3 bases are TGCAGCCTCTTAGCGGGAACCACAGGTACGCAGTATTTT. Protein product: CSLLAGTTGTQYF.